Listed here are 26 T cell receptor beta chains from one sample, sequenced in a study of cytomegalovirus exposure and HLA in healthy donors. PCR was performed using 60 Vbeta and 13 Jbeta primers. Clones were read by immunoSEQ multiplex PCR, and TCRdb kept only the in-frame ones, dropping some. The sample carries about 200,000 clones, around 78% recorded once. Sequenced material: PBMCs. All receptors come from a woman aged 25 to 39 in good health and CMV-seropositive.

The chain employs TRBV10-3 and TRBJ2-5, with D possibly being TRBD1 (5 bases). V gave up 0 bases and J gave up 1 base, with 9 bases separating them. The CDR3 is made up of 15 amino acids. Per germline, CDR1 ENHRY and CDR2 SYGVKD. This chain's CDR3 is CAISESATVQETQYF. DNA for the CDR3: TGTGCCATCAGTGAGTCGGCGACAGTCCAAGAGACCCAGTACTTC.

This sequence joins TRBV11-2 and TRBJ1-4; TRBD1 is a possible D gene (5 bases). CDR3 size: 16 residues. Germline loops: CDR1 SGHAT, CDR2 FQNNGV. V was cut by 1 base and J by 8 bases, with 17 bases left in between. Here the CDR3 DNA reads TGTGCCAGCAGCTTAGCTTTGGGGCCTCGGAAGGAAAAACTGTTTTTT. Translating it yields CASSLALGPRKEKLFF.

J is TRBJ1-1 and V is TRBV9; D is undetermined. This CDR3 region has 13 residues. The germline CDR1 and CDR2 sequences are SGDLS and YYNGEE. The germline V and J ends were trimmed by 0 bases and 7 bases, with 10 bases remaining between them. In nucleotides, the CDR3 is TGTGCCAGCAGCGTAGTCCTAGGAAGTGAAGCTTTCTTT. Protein: CASSVVLGSEAFF.

Comments on this clone: The junction and the germline gene differ at one end; a read error may be behind it. This chain uses TRBV7-7 with TRBJ2-2, with D possibly TRBD2 on 5 matching bases. This CDR3 region has 14 residues. From germline, CDR1 is SSHAT and CDR2 FNYEAQ (reference sequence). CDR3 nucleotide sequence: TGTGCTAGCAGTCCACTAGCGAACACCGGGGAGCTGTTTTTT. This gives the protein CASSPLANTGELFF.

The gene calls are TRBV7-6 and TRBJ2-5; a weak D match, TRBD2 (6 bases). The CDR3 extends over 16 amino acids. The germline V and J ends were trimmed by 2 bases and 2 bases, with 15 bases remaining between them. Germline lookup yields CDR1 SGHVS and CDR2 FNYEAQ. CDR3 in DNA: TGTGCCAGCAGCTTAAAGGCGGGGTGGATACAAGAGACCCAGTACTTC. Translated: CASSLKAGWIQETQYF.

This chain connects TRBV28 to TRBJ2-7, with 8 nucleotides matching TRBD2. The CDR3 runs to 14 residues. CDR1 and CDR2 from the germline V gene are MDHEN and SYDVKM. Unmatched junction bases numbered 8, after V lost 4 bases and J lost 6 bases. The chain's CDR3 is CASSYWTSSGEQYF. In nucleotides, the CDR3 is TGTGCCAGCAGTTACTGGACTAGCTCCGGCGAGCAGTACTTC.

This clone came up a few times. The rearrangement joins TRBV15 to TRBJ2-1; maybe TRBD2 (5 bases). The CDR3 spans 16 residues. Trimming left V 1 base short and J 0 bases short, with 10 bases between. Germline CDR1 reads LNHNV; CDR2 reads YYDKDF (reference sequence). The CDR3 sequence is CATSRVYRGSYNEQFF. The CDR3 DNA follows: TGTGCCACCAGCAGAGTTTATCGGGGCTCCTACAATGAGCAGTTCTTC.

CDR3 protein: CASSLLAAPNTGELFF. The CDR3 region has the DNA TGTGCCAGCAGCCTCCTAGCGGCCCCGAACACCGGGGAGCTGTTTTTT. This chain connects TRBV27 to TRBJ2-2; TRBD2 matches at 7 bases. Germline CDR1 reads MNHEY; CDR2 reads SMNVEV (reference sequence). This CDR3 spans 16 amino acids. V shed 6 bases, J shed 0 bases, and the junction held 7 bases outside the gene matches.

This clone has only a few counts. This chain joins TRBV5-1 and TRBJ1-2; D might be TRBD1 (5 bases). The CDR3 loop spans 15 amino acids. V shed 1 base and J shed 4 bases, with 14 bases lying between them. Germline V gives CDR1 SGHRS, CDR2 YFSETQ. In DNA form, the CDR3 reads TGCGCCAGCAGCTTGAGCCCAGGGTTTGCCTATGGCTACACCTTC. Amino acids: CASSLSPGFAYGYTF.

The chain couples TRBV6-1 to TRBJ2-5; D is perhaps TRBD1 (8 bases). V lost 7 bases, J lost 11 bases, and 20 bases lay in between. The CDR3 consists of 13 residues. Per germline, CDR1 MNHNS and CDR2 SASEGT. The CDR3 DNA reads as TGTGCCAGCATTGGCGGGAGATACAGGGGGCAGTACTTC. Protein sequence: CASIGGRYRGQYF.

V and J are TRBV6-4 and TRBJ2-2; D not certain. V was cut by 2 bases and J by 5 bases, with 9 bases left in between. CDR1 is MRHNA and CDR2 is SNTAGT in the germline V gene. The CDR3 sequence is 14 residues long. The CDR3 sequence is CASSDRPGTGELFF. Written as DNA, the CDR3 is TGTGCCAGCAGTGACCGTCCCGGTACCGGGGAGCTGTTTTTT.

A few counts support this clone. This chain links TRBV6-1 with TRBJ1-6; D is unclear. The V gene's germline CDR1 is MNHNS and CDR2 SASEGT. V shed 7 bases and J shed 7 bases, with 8 bases lying between them. The CDR3 length is 12 residues. CDR3 DNA sequence: TGTGCCAGCACAACACGAAATTCACCCCTCCACTTT. It codes for CASTTRNSPLHF.

This chain's CDR3 is CASSTSGPYNEQFF. CDR3 in DNA: TGTGCCAGCAGCACCTCGGGTCCTTACAATGAGCAGTTCTTC. The chain has TRBV7-9 and TRBJ2-1, with D uncertain. The ends were cut back, 5 bases at V and 4 bases at J, with 12 bases in the middle. The CDR3 runs 14 residues. Germline V lookup: CDR1 SEHNR, CDR2 FQNEAQ (reference sequence).

This chain joins TRBV7-9 and TRBJ2-1; the D gene is possibly TRBD2 (6 bases). The CDR3 has 15 residues. Germline V CDR1 and CDR2: SEHNR, FQNEAQ (reference sequence). The germline V and J ends were trimmed by 2 bases and 4 bases, with 12 bases remaining between them. As DNA, the CDR3 is TGTGCCAGCAGCTTAAGTGCGGGACTTTACAATGAGCAGTTCTTC. Encoded protein: CASSLSAGLYNEQFF.

V usage is TRBV10-3 and J usage is TRBJ1-3; 12 bases agree with TRBD1. Germline CDR1 reads ENHRY; CDR2 reads SYGVKD. This CDR3 region has 14 residues. Unmatched junction bases numbered 3, after V lost 9 bases and J lost 3 bases. The CDR3 loop reads CAIGDRGLGNTIYF. In DNA form, the CDR3 reads TGTGCCATAGGGGACAGGGGGCTTGGAAACACCATATATTTT.

The gene calls are TRBV7-2 and TRBJ2-7, with TRBD1 matching over 9 bases. V trimming: 5 bases; J trimming: 7 bases; junction bases outside the gene matches: 9. There are 14 residues in the CDR3. Germline CDR1 is SGHTA and CDR2 is FQGNSA. The CDR3 sequence: CASSLGQGRGEQYF. CDR3 coding DNA: TGTGCCAGCAGCCTGGGACAGGGCCGCGGGGAGCAGTACTTC.

The table lists this clone with a few counts. The chain is built from TRBV30 and TRBJ1-2, with a weak D call TRBD1 (5 bases). Per germline, CDR1 GTSNPN and CDR2 SVGIG (reference sequence). Deletions cut 1 base from V and 1 base from J, with 19 bases between. There are 17 residues in the CDR3. In nucleotides, the CDR3 is TGTGCCTGGAGTGCCCCCCGGACACGCGGACATAACTATGGCTACACCTTC. Translating it yields CAWSAPRTRGHNYGYTF.

This rearrangement joins TRBV2 to TRBJ1-1; maybe TRBD1 (5 bases). Germline loops: CDR1 SNHLY, CDR2 FYNNEI. V lost 6 bases and J 1 base, leaving 9 bases between the germline ends. The CDR3 runs to 13 residues. The CDR3 DNA reads TGTGCCAGCAGGGGGGGGACGAACACTGAAGCTTTCTTT. Translation: CASRGGTNTEAFF. The full variable domain, in which reference TRBV2 and TRBJ1-1 provide the parts outside the CDR3, is EPEVTQTPSHQVTQMGQEVILRCVPISNHLYFYWYRQILGQKVEFLVSFYNNEISEKSEIFDDQFSVERPDGSNFTLKIRSTKLEDSAMYFCASRGGTNTEAFFGQGTRLTVV.

In its sample, this clone was seen once. The V and J genes are TRBV27 and TRBJ2-7; 7 nucleotides agree with TRBD1. V lost 0 bases, J lost 5 bases, and 4 bases stayed unmatched. CDR3 length: 14 residues. The germline V gene encodes CDR1 MNHEY and CDR2 SMNVEV (reference sequence). This CDR3 reads CASSLSRTGHEQYF. In DNA, the CDR3 is TGTGCCAGCAGTTTATCGAGGACAGGACACGAGCAGTACTTC.

The chain employs TRBV27 and TRBJ1-5; no clear D gene. Trimming removed 6 bases at V and 6 bases at J, with 12 bases between. The germline gives CDR1 MNHEY, CDR2 SMNVEV (reference sequence). The CDR3 totals 13 residues. CDR3 in DNA: TGTGCCAGCAGGTGGGCTGAGGGTCAGCCCCAGCATTTT. Its translation: CASRWAEGQPQHF.

In this sample, this clone turned up a few times. The J gene is TRBJ1-2, the V gene TRBV7-8; D is ambiguous. CDR3 size: 13 residues. Per the germline V gene, CDR1 is SGHVS and CDR2 is FQNEAQ. V lost 2 bases and J 8 bases, leaving 12 bases between the germline ends. The CDR3 loop reads CASSLSEGSGYTF. CDR3 coding DNA: TGTGCCAGCAGCTTATCCGAGGGTTCCGGCTACACCTTC.

The chain employs TRBV9 and TRBJ1-1; D is undetermined. Per germline, CDR1 SGDLS and CDR2 YYNGEE. V lost 0 bases and J 0 bases, leaving 9 bases between the germline ends. CDR3 length: 15 residues. The CDR3 DNA sequence: TGTGCCAGCAGCGTAGGGCCGGGGATGAACACTGAAGCTTTCTTT. It is translated as CASSVGPGMNTEAFF.

The chain is built from TRBV19 and TRBJ2-2; D unclear. The CDR3 extends over 17 amino acids. The V and J ends lost 2 bases and 4 bases respectively, with 17 bases between them. Germline CDR1 reads LNHDA; CDR2 reads SQIVND (reference sequence). CDR3 DNA: TGTGCCAGTAGTATAAGAAGAGGATTGGTGGGCACCGGGGAGCTGTTTTTT. Protein sequence: CASSIRRGLVGTGELFF.

The V call is TRBV6-5, the J call TRBJ1-4; no reliable D call. CDR1 is MNHEY and CDR2 is SVGAGI in the germline V gene. Trimming left V 3 bases short and J 4 bases short, with 6 bases between. This CDR3 spans 13 amino acids. The CDR3 bases are TGTGCCAGCAGTTATTCTGTTAATGAAAAACTGTTTTTT. Amino acid sequence: CASSYSVNEKLFF.

This clone was seen a few times. The J gene is TRBJ1-4, the V gene TRBV28; maybe TRBD1 (6 bases). V shed 5 bases and J shed 8 bases, with 18 bases lying between them. The CDR3 covers 15 residues. Germline V gene sequence: CDR1 MDHEN, CDR2 SYDVKM. The CDR3 region has the DNA TGTGCCAGCAGTACGGAACAGGGATTGCGGGAAAAACTGTTTTTT. Encoded protein: CASSTEQGLREKLFF.

CDR3: CASSKSIAGFNTDTQYF. CDR3 sequence (DNA): TGCGCCAGCAGCAAATCCATAGCGGGGTTTAACACAGATACGCAGTATTTT. This chain links TRBV4-1 with TRBJ2-3; 8 bases are shared with TRBD2. This CDR3 is 17 amino acids long. Germline V CDR1 and CDR2: MGHRA, YSYEKL. The junction had 12 bases not matched to a gene; V was cut back by 5 bases and J by 2 bases.